These T cell receptor beta chains were read from a single sample in a study of control samples from healthy donors and cancer patients. Some clones are missing from TCRdb's copy, which holds only in-frame ones; the method was immunoSEQ multiplex PCR. The sample has fewer than 200,000 clones; 95% to 96% are singletons. The sequenced sample was blood. Receptor source: a woman in her thirties in good health. Each CDR3 is given with its conserved first and last residue. D genes are given only for firm matches. Clone sizes are given selectively: once, few, many, or a class where the clone is expanded.

clone_size: -; j_call: TRBJ1-6; v_call: TRBV6-5; d_call: TRBD1; cdr3_nt: TGTGCCAGCAGTTACTCAGGACAGGGGTCTTCACCCCTCCACTTT; cdr3_aa: CASSYSGQGSSPLHF
clone_size: once; j_call: TRBJ2-5; v_call: TRBV28; d_call: -; cdr3_nt: TGTGCCAGCAGTTCGCATTCAGGGGCCGCCAAGGAGACCCAGTACTTC; cdr3_aa: CASSSHSGAAKETQYF
clone_size: -; j_call: TRBJ1-3; v_call: TRBV3-1/TRBV3-2; d_call: -; cdr3_nt: TGTGCCAGCAGCCAAGGCCCACAACGATCTGGAAACACCATATATTTT; cdr3_aa: CASSQGPQRSGNTIYF
clone_size: once; j_call: TRBJ2-7; v_call: TRBV6-2/TRBV6-3; d_call: TRBD1; cdr3_nt: TGTGCCAGCAGTTATAGACAGGGGCGGTACGAGCAGTACTTC; cdr3_aa: CASSYRQGRYEQYF
clone_size: -; j_call: TRBJ1-1; v_call: TRBV18; d_call: -; cdr3_nt: TGTGCCAGCTCACCACTGGCCAACACTGAAGCTTTCTTT; cdr3_aa: CASSPLANTEAFF
clone_size: -; j_call: TRBJ2-2; v_call: TRBV27; d_call: TRBD2; cdr3_nt: TGTGCCAGCAGTTCAATTCACCGACTAGCGGGAGGGGGGTTGAACACCGGGGAGCTGTTTTTT; cdr3_aa: CASSSIHRLAGGGLNTGELFF
clone_size: -; j_call: TRBJ2-7; v_call: TRBV30; d_call: -; cdr3_nt: TGTGCCTGGAGTGTACGAGGGGTCCCCTCGGAGCAGTACTTC; cdr3_aa: CAWSVRGVPSEQYF
clone_size: -; j_call: TRBJ1-2; v_call: TRBV6-5; d_call: -; cdr3_nt: TGTGCCAGCAGCCACCCCGGTGGCTACACCTTC; cdr3_aa: CASSHPGGYTF
clone_size: -; j_call: TRBJ2-7; v_call: TRBV6-5; d_call: -; cdr3_nt: TGTGCCAGCAGTTACTCCGGGGCAGGGGACGAGCAGTACTTC; cdr3_aa: CASSYSGAGDEQYF
clone_size: -; j_call: TRBJ1-5; v_call: TRBV6-2/TRBV6-3; d_call: -; cdr3_nt: TGTGCCAGCAGTCGCACTAGGGGCCAGCCCCAGCATTTT; cdr3_aa: CASSRTRGQPQHF
clone_size: -; j_call: TRBJ1-5; v_call: TRBV6-2/TRBV6-3; d_call: -; cdr3_nt: TGTGCCAGCAGTAGGGACCCTAATCAGCCCCAGCATTTT; cdr3_aa: CASSRDPNQPQHF
clone_size: -; j_call: TRBJ1-2; v_call: TRBV7-9; d_call: -; cdr3_nt: TGTGCCAGCAGCCCCGATGGCGGTAACTATGGCTACACCTTC; cdr3_aa: CASSPDGGNYGYTF
clone_size: once; j_call: TRBJ2-2; v_call: TRBV4-1; d_call: -; cdr3_nt: TGCGCCAGCAGCCAACAATGGAAATCCACCGGGGAGCTGTTTTTT; cdr3_aa: CASSQQWKSTGELFF
clone_size: -; j_call: TRBJ2-1; v_call: TRBV6-6; d_call: TRBD2; cdr3_nt: TGTGCCAGCAGTCCGGGACTAAACTATGAGCAGTTCTTC; cdr3_aa: CASSPGLNYEQFF
clone_size: -; j_call: TRBJ2-7; v_call: TRBV19; d_call: TRBD2; cdr3_nt: TGTGCCAGTGGATTAGCGGGCTACGAGCAGTACTTC; cdr3_aa: CASGLAGYEQYF
clone_size: once; j_call: TRBJ2-1; v_call: TRBV15; d_call: TRBD2; cdr3_nt: TGTGCCACCAGTACGTCACTAGCGGCAGACAATGAGCAGTTCTTC; cdr3_aa: CATSTSLAADNEQFF
clone_size: -; j_call: TRBJ2-5; v_call: TRBV20-1; d_call: -; cdr3_nt: TGCAGTGCTAGAGTTATAGCGGAGACGTACTTC; cdr3_aa: CSARVIAETYF
clone_size: -; j_call: TRBJ1-3; v_call: TRBV5-4; d_call: -; cdr3_nt: TGTGCCAGCAGCCGTGGCTCGTTCTCTGGAAACACCATATATTTT; cdr3_aa: CASSRGSFSGNTIYF
clone_size: -; j_call: TRBJ1-1; v_call: TRBV28; d_call: TRBD1; cdr3_nt: TGTGCCAGCAGACGTCTGCAGGGGGCAGGGACTGAAGCTTTCTTT; cdr3_aa: CASRRLQGAGTEAFF
clone_size: -; j_call: TRBJ1-5; v_call: TRBV4-2; d_call: -; cdr3_nt: TGTGCCAGCAGCCAAGCTGAAGGGCTGAGCAATCAGCCCCAGCATTTT; cdr3_aa: CASSQAEGLSNQPQHF
clone_size: -; j_call: TRBJ1-1; v_call: TRBV11-2; d_call: -; cdr3_nt: TGTGCCAGCAGCTTAGGTGGACAGACCCACACTGAAGCTTTCTTT; cdr3_aa: CASSLGGQTHTEAFF
clone_size: -; j_call: TRBJ1-4; v_call: TRBV5-1; d_call: -; cdr3_nt: TGCGCCAGCAGCCTCAGCTTGCCCGATGAAAAACTGTTTTTT; cdr3_aa: CASSLSLPDEKLFF
clone_size: -; j_call: TRBJ1-2; v_call: TRBV6-5; d_call: -; cdr3_nt: TGTGCCAGCAGCACACGCGACTATGGCTACACCTTC; cdr3_aa: CASSTRDYGYTF
clone_size: once; j_call: TRBJ1-2; v_call: TRBV5-1; d_call: -; cdr3_nt: TGCGCCAGCAGCTCCTTTAACTATGGCTACACCTTC; cdr3_aa: CASSSFNYGYTF
clone_size: -; j_call: TRBJ1-1; v_call: TRBV3-1/TRBV3-2; d_call: -; cdr3_nt: TGTGCCAGCAGCCAAAGAACTCTGAACACTGAAGCTTTCTTT; cdr3_aa: CASSQRTLNTEAFF
clone_size: -; j_call: TRBJ2-1; v_call: TRBV5-4; d_call: -; cdr3_nt: TGTGCCAGCAGCTTGGACGGGAAGCTGCTGAGGAATGAGCAGTTCTTC; cdr3_aa: CASSLDGKLLRNEQFF
clone_size: -; j_call: TRBJ2-2; v_call: TRBV18; d_call: -; cdr3_nt: TGTGCCAGCTCAGGACTACAAAACACCGGGGAGCTGTTTTTT; cdr3_aa: CASSGLQNTGELFF
clone_size: -; j_call: TRBJ1-1; v_call: TRBV27; d_call: TRBD1; cdr3_nt: TGTGCCAGCAGCTCACAACTCGGACAGGATGCTGAAGCTTTCTTT; cdr3_aa: CASSSQLGQDAEAFF
clone_size: -; j_call: TRBJ2-3; v_call: TRBV19; d_call: -; cdr3_nt: TGTGCCAGTAGTCCTTGGACAAGGGCCACAGATACGCAGTATTTT; cdr3_aa: CASSPWTRATDTQYF
clone_size: once; j_call: TRBJ1-1; v_call: TRBV18; d_call: -; cdr3_nt: TGTGCCAGCTCCGCAAAACTGAACACTGAAGCTTTCTTT; cdr3_aa: CASSAKLNTEAFF
clone_size: -; j_call: TRBJ1-2; v_call: TRBV4-1; d_call: TRBD1; cdr3_nt: TGCGCCAGCAGCCCTGGGACAGGGGGGAAAGGCTACACCTTC; cdr3_aa: CASSPGTGGKGYTF
clone_size: -; j_call: TRBJ1-1; v_call: TRBV25-1; d_call: TRBD1; cdr3_nt: TGTGCCAGCAGGACAGGGGGAACTGAAGCTTTCTTT; cdr3_aa: CASRTGGTEAFF
clone_size: few; j_call: TRBJ2-1; v_call: TRBV30; d_call: -; cdr3_nt: TGTGCCTGGAGGTCTTACAATGAGCAGTTCTTC; cdr3_aa: CAWRSYNEQFF
clone_size: -; j_call: TRBJ1-1; v_call: TRBV2; d_call: TRBD1; cdr3_nt: TGTGCCAGCAGTGGGGACAGGAACACTGAAGCTTTCTTT; cdr3_aa: CASSGDRNTEAFF
clone_size: once; j_call: TRBJ1-4; v_call: TRBV7-9; d_call: -; cdr3_nt: TGTGCCAGCAGCCCCCCACAGCCTAATGAAAAACTGTTTTTT; cdr3_aa: CASSPPQPNEKLFF
clone_size: -; j_call: TRBJ2-7; v_call: TRBV5-4; d_call: TRBD1; cdr3_nt: TGTGCCAGCAGCCCCCGACAGGGGGTAGGTGGCAACGAGCAGTACTTC; cdr3_aa: CASSPRQGVGGNEQYF
clone_size: -; j_call: TRBJ2-2; v_call: TRBV4-2; d_call: -; cdr3_nt: TGTGCCAGCAGCCGGGAGAGGGGTGGACTCCCCGGGGAGCTGTTTTTT; cdr3_aa: CASSRERGGLPGELFF
clone_size: -; j_call: TRBJ1-1; v_call: TRBV3-1/TRBV3-2; d_call: TRBD1; cdr3_nt: TGTGCCAGCAGCCGGGACAGGGGGTCGGCTTTCTTT; cdr3_aa: CASSRDRGSAFF
clone_size: -; j_call: TRBJ2-1; v_call: TRBV3-1/TRBV3-2; d_call: -; cdr3_nt: TGTGCCAGCAGCCGACAGGACCTGAGCTCCTACAATGAGCAGTTCTTC; cdr3_aa: CASSRQDLSSYNEQFF
clone_size: -; j_call: TRBJ2-1; v_call: TRBV7-9; d_call: -; cdr3_nt: TGTGCCAGCAGCTTAGAGGGGGACCCAGACGCCTACAATGAGCAGTTCTTC; cdr3_aa: CASSLEGDPDAYNEQFF
clone_size: -; j_call: TRBJ1-4; v_call: TRBV28; d_call: -; cdr3_nt: TGTGCCAGCAGTTTATTGGACGAAAAACTGTTTTTT; cdr3_aa: CASSLLDEKLFF
clone_size: -; j_call: TRBJ1-2; v_call: TRBV9; d_call: -; cdr3_nt: TGTGCCAGCAGCCCCGCGGGGGGGCTTTCCTATGGCTACACCTTC; cdr3_aa: CASSPAGGLSYGYTF
clone_size: -; j_call: TRBJ2-3; v_call: TRBV11-2; d_call: -; cdr3_nt: TGTGCCAGCAGCTTATATGGTGGGGGGAAAAGCACAGATACGCAGTATTTT; cdr3_aa: CASSLYGGGKSTDTQYF
clone_size: medium-sized; j_call: TRBJ1-5; v_call: TRBV4-1; d_call: -; cdr3_nt: TGCGCCAGCAGCTCGACGGGCTCCACTTCGAATCAGCCCCAGCATTTT; cdr3_aa: CASSSTGSTSNQPQHF
clone_size: once; j_call: TRBJ1-5; v_call: TRBV3-1/TRBV3-2; d_call: TRBD1; cdr3_nt: TGTGCCAGCAGCCAGGGACAGAGCAATCAGCCCCAGCATTTT; cdr3_aa: CASSQGQSNQPQHF
clone_size: -; j_call: TRBJ2-2; v_call: TRBV7-2; d_call: -; cdr3_nt: TGTGCCAGCAGCTTATCATCCACCAACACCGGGGAGCTGTTTTTT; cdr3_aa: CASSLSSTNTGELFF
clone_size: -; j_call: TRBJ2-3; v_call: TRBV27; d_call: TRBD1; cdr3_nt: TGTGCCAGCAGTCTACCCTCAGGGGGCTGGGGTACGCAGTATTTT; cdr3_aa: CASSLPSGGWGTQYF
clone_size: -; j_call: TRBJ1-5; v_call: TRBV7-6; d_call: -; cdr3_nt: TGTGCCAGCAGCTTATGGCCAAATCAGCCCCAGCATTTT; cdr3_aa: CASSLWPNQPQHF
clone_size: -; j_call: TRBJ1-5; v_call: TRBV4-1; d_call: TRBD1; cdr3_nt: TGCGCCAGCAGTCCTACAGGGGCTAGCAATCAGCCCCAGCATTTT; cdr3_aa: CASSPTGASNQPQHF
clone_size: -; j_call: TRBJ1-6; v_call: TRBV19; d_call: TRBD1; cdr3_nt: TGTGCCAGTAGTAGCGGGACAGGGGGTAATTCACCCCTCCACTTT; cdr3_aa: CASSSGTGGNSPLHF
clone_size: -; j_call: TRBJ1-3; v_call: TRBV10-3; d_call: -; cdr3_nt: TGTGCCATCAGCGCTTATGGGCTAGGGGCCGGAAACACCATATATTTT; cdr3_aa: CAISAYGLGAGNTIYF
clone_size: -; j_call: TRBJ1-2; v_call: TRBV12-3/TRBV12-4; d_call: -; cdr3_nt: TGTGCCAGCAGCCCTGGACAGTTCTATGGCTACACCTTC; cdr3_aa: CASSPGQFYGYTF
clone_size: -; j_call: TRBJ2-1; v_call: TRBV7-9; d_call: -; cdr3_nt: TGTGCCAGCAGCTCCCCAGCGGACAGCTACAATGAGCAGTTCTTC; cdr3_aa: CASSSPADSYNEQFF
clone_size: -; j_call: TRBJ2-3; v_call: TRBV5-6; d_call: TRBD1; cdr3_nt: TGTGCCAGCAGTTCGACAGGGAAGTGGTCGGCAGATACGCAGTATTTT; cdr3_aa: CASSSTGKWSADTQYF
clone_size: -; j_call: TRBJ1-1; v_call: TRBV11-1; d_call: -; cdr3_nt: TGTGCCAGCAGCTTATCCAATTCCGCAAACACTGAAGCTTTCTTT; cdr3_aa: CASSLSNSANTEAFF